Each of the 31 T cell receptor beta chains below was sequenced from the same sample in a study of molecular identifiers for immune sequencing clone quantification. One entry per CDR3 protein, called by TCRdb with MiXCR from the PCR reads. The sample carries approximately 670,000 distinct CDR3 sequences, roughly 21% recorded once. The sequencing input was naive CD8+ T cells from blood, with Jurkat cell RNA spiked in. Subset defined: FACS-sorted CD8+CD4-CCR7+CD45RA+ naive T cells. The receptors originated from a human donor in good health. Some libraries in this study had Jurkat cell RNA spiked in.

This clonotype occurred a few times. The rearrangement joins TRBV29-1 to TRBJ2-1; D possibly corresponds to TRBD1 (6 bases). The V and J ends lost 3 bases and 4 bases respectively, with 16 bases between them. CDR3 length: 15 amino acids. Per the germline V gene, CDR1 is SQVTM and CDR2 is ANQGSEA. The CDR3 loop is CSVDAGGVLYNEQFF. For the CDR3, the DNA is TGCAGCGTTGATGCTGGGGGCGTCCTATACAATGAGCAGTTCTTC.

This clonotype came up many times. V gene TRBV30 combines with J gene TRBJ1-1; D is unclear. The V gene's germline CDR1 is GTSNPN and CDR2 SVGIG (reference sequence). Trimming removed 3 bases at V and 6 bases at J, with 11 bases between. The CDR3 is 12 amino acids. The CDR3 DNA sequence: TGTGCCTGGAGCATTTTAGACGCTGAAGCTTTCTTT. The encoded protein is CAWSILDAEAFF.

This clonotype turned up a few times. A much larger clone lies a single base off, so this may be a read error. The chain carries TRBV28 and TRBJ2-2; TRBD1 is a possible D gene (6 bases). CDR1 MDHEN and CDR2 SYDVKM come from the germline V gene. This CDR3 comprises 14 residues. CDR3 in amino acids: CASSLTGQIGELVF. For the CDR3, the DNA is TGTGCCAGCAGCCTGACAGGTCAGATCGGGGAGCTGGTTTTT.

This clonotype was seen at least ten times. V is TRBV19 and J is TRBJ2-2; no clear D. Germline assignment: CDR1 LNHDA and CDR2 SQIVND (reference sequence). V was pared by 5 bases and J by 5 bases, with 15 bases between. This CDR3 contains 15 residues. The CDR3 loop is CASSLASRGTGELFF. The CDR3 DNA reads as TGTGCCAGTAGTTTGGCCAGCCGTGGGACCGGGGAGCTGTTTTTT.

Worth noting for this clonotype: Given a much more abundant clone one base away, this may be a read error. CDR3 protein: CASSLEGRTNERLFF. DNA of the CDR3: TGTGCCAGCAGTTTAGAAGGAAGGACTAATGAAAGACTGTTTTTT. V is TRBV12-3 or TRBV12-4 and J is TRBJ1-4; unclear D gene. This CDR3 has 15 amino acids.

On this clonotype itself: This clone may be a read error of a much larger clone one base away. This chain joins TRBV7-2 and TRBJ2-2; 8 nucleotides agree with TRBD2. CDR3 length: 17 residues. Trimming at V came to 1 base and at J to 4 bases, leaving 8 bases not matched to a gene. Germline values: CDR1 SGHTA, CDR2 FQGNSA. The DNA for the CDR3 is TGTGCCAGCAGCTTAGGGTCCGGGGGGGCAATCACCGGGGAGCTGTTTTTT. Its translation is CASSLGSGGAITGELFF. Complete variable domain (other parts from reference TRBV7-2 and TRBJ2-2): GAGVSQSPSNKVTEKGKDVELRCDPISGHTALYWYRQSLGQGLEFLIYFQGNSAPDKSGLPSDRFSAERTGGSVSTLTIQRTQQEDSAVYLCASSLGSGGAITGELFFGEGSRLTVL.

This clonotype was counted many times. This chain joins TRBV27 and TRBJ2-1, with D hard to call. The ends were cut back, 3 bases at V and 8 bases at J, with 5 bases in the middle. Germline loops: CDR1 MNHEY, CDR2 SMNVEV (reference sequence). The CDR3 spans 11 residues. CDR3: CASSFGDEQFF. The DNA for the CDR3 is TGTGCCAGCAGTTTTGGAGATGAGCAGTTCTTC.

Comments on this clonotype: Compared with germline, one end of the junction differs, possibly owing to a read error. V is TRBV27 and J is TRBJ2-7; 11 bases are shared with TRBD1. The CDR3 totals 16 residues. Germline CDR1 is MNHEY and CDR2 is SMNVEV (reference sequence). The CDR3 DNA reads as TGTGCCAGCAGTTTAATTATAGGACAGGGGGCTTACGCGCAGTACTTC. Its protein is CASSLIIGQGAYAQYF.

The chain joins TRBV7-9 to TRBJ1-3; possible D gene TRBD1, 6 bases. V gave up 5 bases and J gave up 0 bases, with 11 bases separating them. Germline CDR1 is SEHNR and CDR2 is FQNEAQ (reference sequence). The CDR3 spans 15 residues. CDR3 in amino acids: CASSDRDNSGNTIYF. The CDR3 nucleotides read TGTGCCAGCAGCGACCGGGACAACTCTGGAAACACCATATATTTT.

This clonotype was observed a handful of times. The chain couples TRBV7-9 to TRBJ1-2; D remains ambiguous. Germline values: CDR1 SEHNR, CDR2 FQNEAQ (reference sequence). The CDR3 is 14 residues long. V lost 1 base to trimming and J lost 4 bases, with 10 bases between them. The CDR3 nucleotides are TGTGCCAGCAGCTTAGTCGCCGATTTCTATGGCTACACCTTC. Protein: CASSLVADFYGYTF. Full variable domain (missing parts from reference TRBV7-9 and TRBJ1-2): DTGVSQNPRHKITKRGQNVTFRCDPISEHNRLYWYRQTLGQGPEFLTYFQNEAQLEKSRLLSDRFSAERPKGSFSTLEIQRTEQGDSAMYLCASSLVADFYGYTFGSGTRLTVV.

This clonotype was observed at least ten times. The gene calls are TRBV24-1 and TRBJ2-3; no reliable D call. This CDR3 spans 15 amino acids. The V end was cut by 0 bases, the J end by 2 bases, with 8 bases between. CDR1 is KGHDR, CDR2 SFDVKD, per germline. CDR3 sequence (DNA): TGTGCCACCAGTGATTTGTCAGGATCCACAGATACGCAGTATTTT. As protein: CATSDLSGSTDTQYF.

This clonotype appeared many times. This chain joins TRBV29-1 and TRBJ2-2, with 9 bases identical to TRBD1. Germline loops: CDR1 SQVTM, CDR2 ANQGSEA. V lost 6 bases and J lost 7; bases outside the gene matches: 6. The CDR3 spans 13 residues. CDR3 loop: CSVGTGTNGELFF. The CDR3 DNA reads as TGCAGCGTGGGGACAGGGACGAACGGGGAGCTGTTTTTT.

This clonotype was counted between two and nine times. The V and J genes are TRBV6-1 and TRBJ2-5; D not resolved. V lost 3 bases, J lost 0 bases, and 5 bases lay in between. CDR3 length: 13 residues. CDR1 is MNHNS, CDR2 SASEGT, per germline. As DNA, the CDR3 is TGTGCCAGCAGTGATGGATACCAAGAGACCCAGTACTTC. Protein: CASSDGYQETQYF.

This clonotype was observed at least ten times. CDR3 DNA sequence: TGCAGTGCTAGAAATAGCGAGGGTTTAGATACGCAGTATTTT. Protein: CSARNSEGLDTQYF. The gene calls are TRBV20-1 and TRBJ2-3, with D possibly being TRBD2 (5 bases). The V and J ends lost 2 bases and 5 bases respectively, with 14 bases between them. CDR1 is DFQATT, CDR2 SNEGSKA, per germline (reference sequence). This CDR3 is built from 14 residues.

This clonotype was seen ten or more times. The V and J genes are TRBV7-8 and TRBJ2-7; D call uncertain. V lost 0 bases and J lost 1, with 13 bases in between. Germline CDR1 is SGHVS and CDR2 is FQNEAQ. CDR3 size: 16 residues. The CDR3 DNA reads as TGTGCCAGCAGCTTAGCGTTGGCACAAGTGTCCTACGAGCAGTACTTC. Protein product: CASSLALAQVSYEQYF.

Of note for this clonotype: This may be a read error, as it is one base from a much larger clone. The chain uses TRBV27 and TRBJ2-5; 12 bases align to TRBD2. CDR1 MNHEY and CDR2 SMNVEV come from the germline V gene (reference sequence). J lost 4 bases, V lost 6 bases, and 9 bases had no gene match. CDR3 length: 16 amino acids. CDR3 nucleotide sequence: TGTGCCAGCAGGGAACCAGGACTAGCGGGATTAGAGACCCAGTACTTC. It translates to CASREPGLAGLETQYF.

This clonotype was counted ten times or more. The chain has TRBV20-1 and TRBJ1-6; TRBD1 matches at 7 bases. Germline V gene lookup returns CDR1 DFQATT and CDR2 SNEGSKA (reference sequence). The CDR3 has 16 residues. V dropped 0 bases and J dropped 3; count of bases not matched to a gene: 5. The DNA of the CDR3 is TGCAGTGCTAGAGATAGCCGACAGGGCTATAATTCACCCCTCCACTTT. This translates into CSARDSRQGYNSPLHF.

In the case of this clonotype: One junction end disagrees with the germline gene, perhaps due to a read error. The CDR3 spells CCARGTGVGYAF. The CDR3 DNA reads as TGCTGTGCTAGGGGCACAGGGGTTGGCTACGCCTTC. This chain uses TRBV20-1 with TRBJ1-2, with TRBD1 identical over 7 bases. The germline gives CDR1 DFQATT, CDR2 SNEGSKA (reference sequence). This CDR3 spans 12 amino acids.

This clonotype was recorded at least ten times. This chain links TRBV7-9 with TRBJ1-1; D unclear. Trimming removed 2 bases at V and 4 bases at J, with 14 bases between. The CDR3 has 15 residues. From germline, CDR1 is SEHNR and CDR2 FQNEAQ (reference sequence). As DNA, the CDR3 is TGTGCCAGCAGCTTATCTATGAGTGGGTCCACTGAAGCTTTCTTT. Its protein product is CASSLSMSGSTEAFF.

This clonotype was counted a few times. The chain links TRBV11-3 to TRBJ2-7; 10 positions match TRBD1. Unmatched junction bases numbered 6, after V lost 5 bases and J lost 2 bases. The CDR3 runs to 15 residues. Looked up from germline, CDR1 is SGHNT and CDR2 is YENEEA. Here the CDR3 reads CASSPGGTGAYEQYF. The DNA of the CDR3 is TGTGCCAGCAGCCCGGGAGGGACAGGGGCCTACGAGCAGTACTTC.

This clonotype was seen at least ten times. The chain couples TRBV28 to TRBJ2-2, with a weak D call TRBD1 (6 bases). Germline V gene lookup returns CDR1 MDHEN and CDR2 SYDVKM. CDR3 length: 13 residues. V was shortened by 6 bases and J by 3 bases, with 8 bases between the two germline ends. CDR3 sequence reads: CASSQGYTGELFF. The CDR3 coding sequence is TGTGCCAGCAGCCAGGGGTACACCGGGGAGCTGTTTTTT.

The chain has TRBV6-5 and TRBJ2-1, with 10 positions matching TRBD2. V was clipped by 6 bases and J by 0 bases; unmatched bases: 14. This CDR3 is 19 amino acids long. From germline, CDR1 is MNHEY and CDR2 SVGAGI. The CDR3 region is CASSTTSGELWSSYNEQFF. The CDR3 DNA reads TGTGCCAGCAGCACAACTAGCGGGGAACTCTGGAGCTCCTACAATGAGCAGTTCTTC.

This chain connects TRBV9 to TRBJ2-7; no clear D. This CDR3 comprises 14 residues. Trimming took off 0 bases at V and 1 base at J, with 8 bases between the two ends. The germline V gene encodes CDR1 SGDLS and CDR2 YYNGEE. This CDR3 reads CASSVEAESYEQYF. CDR3 sequence (DNA): TGTGCCAGCAGCGTAGAGGCCGAGTCCTACGAGCAGTACTTC.

This chain joins TRBV15 and TRBJ2-7; no reliable D call. Germline assignment: CDR1 LNHNV and CDR2 YYDKDF (reference sequence). The CDR3 spans 12 residues. Trimming left V 5 bases short and J 6 bases short, with 11 bases between. Here the CDR3 reads CATSETWGEQYF. The CDR3 DNA is TGTGCCACCAGCGAAACCTGGGGCGAGCAGTACTTC.

With regard to this clonotype: The final CDR3 position lacks the conserved phenylalanine or tryptophan, pointing to a likely read error. This chain joins TRBV29-1 and TRBJ2-7, with D maybe TRBD1 (5 bases). Germline V gives CDR1 SQVTM, CDR2 ANQGSEA. The germline V and J ends were trimmed by 3 bases and 2 bases, with 11 bases remaining between them. The CDR3 runs to 13 residues. CDR3 nucleotide sequence: TGCAGCGTTGAGGTGGGCAGGGCCTACGAGCAGTACTCC. It codes for CSVEVGRAYEQYS.

The table lists this clonotype with many counts. The CDR3 is CSVPGTHYEQYF. In nucleotides, the CDR3 is TGCAGCGTCCCTGGGACCCACTACGAGCAGTACTTC. J is TRBJ2-7 and V is TRBV29-1; D possibly uses TRBD1 or TRBD2 (5 bases each). Trimming took 6 bases from V and 3 from J, leaving 12 bases between them. This CDR3 comprises 12 residues. Germline CDR1 reads SQVTM; CDR2 reads ANQGSEA.

Comment on this clonotype: Its ends do not fully match the called genes, so a read error is possible. The chain joins TRBV10-2 to TRBJ2-5, with D hard to call. Germline CDR1 is WSHSY and CDR2 is SAAADI. The CDR3 is 11 residues long. CDR3 loop: CASSELETRYF. DNA for the CDR3: TGCGCCAGCAGTGAATTGGAGACCCGGTACTTC.

This clonotype was observed a handful of times. V is TRBV30 and J is TRBJ2-4; TRBD1 agrees at 7 bases. This CDR3 contains 14 residues. J was trimmed by 6 bases and V by 0 bases; bases with no gene match: 5. CDR1 is GTSNPN and CDR2 is SVGIG in the germline V gene (reference sequence). The CDR3 sequence: CAWSVEGAGNIQYF. The CDR3 DNA is TGTGCCTGGAGTGTCGAGGGGGCGGGAAACATTCAGTACTTC.

The sample holds many counts of this clonotype. The chain is built from TRBV28 and TRBJ1-2, with D perhaps TRBD1 (5 bases). This CDR3 is built from 16 residues. The germline V gene has CDR1 MDHEN and CDR2 SYDVKM. V lost 3 bases and J 7 bases, leaving 21 bases between the germline ends. CDR3 residues: CASSLPYQGADLGYTF. CDR3 coding DNA: TGTGCCAGCAGTTTGCCATACCAAGGGGCCGACCTTGGCTACACCTTC.

The V and J genes are TRBV4-3 and TRBJ2-7; the match to TRBD1 covers 10 bases. The V segment lost 3 bases and the J segment 2 bases; nucleotides outside the gene matches: 4. The CDR3 is 15 amino acids. Per the germline V gene, CDR1 is LGHNA and CDR2 is YSLEER. In DNA form, the CDR3 reads TGCGCCAGCAGCCACAGGACAGGGGGGACCTACGAGCAGTACTTC. The encoded protein is CASSHRTGGTYEQYF.

About this clonotype: A read error may be the cause here, since a much bigger clone is one base away. This chain joins TRBV27 and TRBJ2-5, with D unresolved. CDR3 length: 13 residues. Germline CDR1 reads MNHEY; CDR2 reads SMNVEV (reference sequence). V lost 6 bases, J lost 3 bases, and 11 bases lay in between. This CDR3 is CASSLQNKETQYF. The DNA for the CDR3 is TGTGCCAGCAGCCTGCAGAATAAAGAGACCCAGTACTTC.